What follows are 32 T cell receptor beta chains derived from one specimen sequenced in a study of early T cells in non-severe SARS-CoV-2 infection. TCRdb reprocessed the 5' RACE reads with MiXCR, giving one entry per CDR3 protein. The table records some 48,000 distinct CDR3 sequences, 3.5% to 4.5% of them present only once. The source material was whole blood. These receptor sequences come from an adult who was a healthcare worker with PCR-confirmed SARS-CoV-2 infection or an uninfected control (not recorded which).

This clonotype was observed many times. This sequence joins TRBV2 and TRBJ2-1; D may be TRBD2 (6 bases). This CDR3 contains 13 residues. Trimming took off 8 bases at V and 5 bases at J, with 13 bases between the two ends. Looked up from germline, CDR1 is SNHLY and CDR2 is FYNNEI. This CDR3 reads CASLGLLNNEQFF. Here the CDR3 DNA reads TGTGCCAGCCTGGGACTGCTTAACAATGAGCAGTTCTTC.

This clonotype appeared many times. The rearrangement links TRBV4-2 to TRBJ1-1, with D possibly being TRBD1 (5 bases). The CDR3 contains 16 residues. Trimming removed 0 bases from V and 0 bases from J, with 11 bases in between. Per germline, CDR1 LGHNA and CDR2 YNFKEQ. The CDR3 protein is CASSQDGAGMNTEAFF. The CDR3 nucleotides are TGTGCCAGCAGCCAAGATGGGGCAGGAATGAACACTGAAGCTTTCTTT.

This clonotype was observed many times. The chain is built from TRBV4-2 and TRBJ2-4, with 11 bases aligning to TRBD1. This CDR3 contains 16 residues. Trimming at V came to 4 bases and at J to 1 base, leaving 3 bases not matched to a gene. Germline V gene data show CDR1 as LGHNA and CDR2 as YNFKEQ. The CDR3 region has the DNA TGTGCCAGCAGCCTCGGACAGGGGGCGGCCAAAAACATTCAGTACTTC. Its protein product is CASSLGQGAAKNIQYF.

V and J are TRBV12-3 or TRBV12-4 and TRBJ1-1, with D perhaps TRBD1 (5 bases). The germline V and J ends were trimmed by 5 bases and 8 bases, with 15 bases remaining between them. The CDR3 sequence is 13 residues long. DNA of the CDR3: TGTGCCAGCAGTCGCCGGGGGTGGGGAGAAGCTTTCTTT. It is translated as CASSRRGWGEAFF.

This clonotype occurred many times. This rearrangement joins TRBV3-2 to TRBJ2-1; TRBD1, the table's D call, was not compared with the DNA. TRBV3-2 is flagged as a pseudogene. The CDR3 is 15 residues long. CDR3 nucleotides: TGTGCCAGCAGCCAAGACGGACAGGGGGCGAATGAGCAGTTCTTC. Its protein is CASSQDGQGANEQFF.

This clonotype showed up many times. The rearrangement links TRBV12-3 or TRBV12-4 to TRBJ2-3, with 9 positions matching TRBD2. Germline trimming cut 4 bases from V and 5 bases from J; bases unmatched to any gene: 4. This CDR3 has 14 amino acids. CDR3 bases: TGTGCCAGCAGTTGGGGACTAGCAGGAGATACGCAGTATTTT. The encoded protein is CASSWGLAGDTQYF.

This clonotype was recorded many times. This chain uses TRBV27 with TRBJ1-2; D is possibly TRBD1 (6 bases). CDR1 MNHEY and CDR2 SMNVEV come from the germline V gene (reference sequence). The ends were cut back, 2 bases at V and 6 bases at J, with 19 bases in the middle. The CDR3 covers 16 residues. CDR3 region: CASSLVGSGALHGYTF. The CDR3, as DNA: TGTGCCAGCAGTTTAGTAGGGTCAGGGGCGCTTCATGGCTACACCTTC.

This chain joins TRBV10-2 and TRBJ1-1; D is undetermined. Germline lookup yields CDR1 WSHSY and CDR2 SAAADI. The CDR3 extends over 14 amino acids. Between the trimmed V and J ends, which lost 6 bases and 0 bases, there was a span of 11 bases. The CDR3 nucleotides are TGCGCCAGCAGCATGGCCCGAATGAACACTGAAGCTTTCTTT. The encoded protein is CASSMARMNTEAFF.

This clonotype was seen ten or more times. V and J are TRBV6-5 and TRBJ1-2; 7 bases line up with TRBD1. Germline CDR1 is MNHEY and CDR2 is SVGAGI. CDR3 length equals 14 residues. V trimming: 5 bases; J trimming: 6 bases; junction bases outside the gene matches: 9. CDR3: CASSRPGDSHGYTF. The CDR3 bases are TGTGCCAGCAGTCGTCCTGGGGACAGTCATGGCTACACCTTC.

Ten or more counts support this clonotype. This rearrangement joins TRBV20-1 to TRBJ2-1; TRBD1 is a possible D gene (6 bases). Trimming left V 5 bases short and J 9 bases short, with 20 bases between. Germline lookup yields CDR1 DFQATT and CDR2 SNEGSKA (reference sequence). This CDR3 has 14 amino acids. The CDR3, as DNA: TGCAGTGCTGCCTCTGACAGGCGATGGTCTGAGCAGTTCTTC. This encodes CSAASDRRWSEQFF.

This clonotype was seen ten or more times. The CDR3 loop is CASSLSQTHGTQYF. The CDR3 nucleotides read TGCGCCAGCAGCTTGTCCCAGACCCACGGTACGCAGTATTTT. The chain is built from TRBV5-1 and TRBJ2-3; D not certain. The V end was cut by 1 base, the J end by 8 bases, with 14 bases between. Germline V CDR1 and CDR2: SGHRS, YFSETQ. CDR3 length: 14 residues.

This clonotype was seen more than once but under ten times. The chain is built from TRBV5-5 and TRBJ2-1; D tentatively reads TRBD1 or TRBD2 (5 bases each). Trimming took off 4 bases at V and 9 bases at J, with 14 bases between the two ends. The CDR3 contains 13 residues. The germline gives CDR1 SGHKS, CDR2 YYEKEE (reference sequence). The CDR3 nucleotides are TGTGCCAGCAGCCAAGGGATTGGGGGTGAGCAGTTCTTC. Translating it yields CASSQGIGGEQFF. Filled out from reference TRBV5-5 and TRBJ2-1, the complete variable domain reads DAGVTQSPTHLIKTRGQQVTLRCSPISGHKSVSWYQQVLGQGPQFIFQYYEKEERGRGNFPDRFSARQFPNYSSELNVNALLLGDSALYLCASSQGIGGEQFFGPGTRLTVL.

The J gene is TRBJ1-5, the V gene TRBV18; TRBD1 aligns across 7 bases. Germline V gene lookup returns CDR1 KGHSH and CDR2 LQKENI. Trimming cost V 6 bases and J 5 bases; bases outside gene matches: 4. The CDR3 loop spans 13 amino acids. The CDR3, as DNA: TGTGCCAGCTCCGACAGGGTAGATCAGCCCCAGCATTTT. Translated, it gives CASSDRVDQPQHF.

A note on this clonotype: A much larger clone sits a single nucleotide away, making a read error possible. V is TRBV29-1 and J is TRBJ2-7; D is unclear. Germline V CDR1 and CDR2: SQVTM, ANQGSEA. The CDR3 totals 13 residues. Trimming pared 6 bases from V and 2 bases from J, leaving 14 bases between. CDR3 in amino acids: CSVESQSAYEQYF. CDR3 bases: TGCAGCGTAGAATCCCAAAGTGCCTACGAGCAGTACTTC.

This clonotype was observed at least ten times. The V and J genes are TRBV14 and TRBJ2-7, with 7 nucleotides matching TRBD1. The CDR3 is 15 amino acids. Germline-derived CDR1 and CDR2 are SGHDN and FVKESK. Trimming at V came to 4 bases and at J to 4 bases, leaving 10 bases not matched to a gene. CDR3 sequence: CASSPPGQAFYEQYF. CDR3 DNA sequence: TGTGCCAGCAGCCCCCCAGGACAGGCCTTTTACGAGCAGTACTTC.

This clonotype was counted a few times. The CDR3, as DNA: TGTGCATTCACAGGGGGCAATGAGCAGTTCTTC. It translates to CAFTGGNEQFF. V usage is TRBV30 and J usage is TRBJ2-1; TRBD1 aligns across 8 bases. Germline assignment: CDR1 GTSNPN and CDR2 SVGIG (reference sequence). The CDR3 covers 11 residues.

This clonotype has at least ten counts. V gene TRBV6-2 or TRBV6-3 combines with J gene TRBJ2-1; 12 nucleotides match TRBD2. Per the germline V gene, CDR1 is MNHEY and CDR2 is SVGEGT. The CDR3 has 19 residues. Germline trimming cut 0 bases from V and 0 bases from J; bases unmatched to any gene: 6. The CDR3 protein is CASSYSRTSGASSYNEQFF. The CDR3 bases are TGTGCCAGCAGTTACTCCCGGACTAGCGGGGCGAGCTCCTACAATGAGCAGTTCTTC.

This clonotype was recorded at least ten times. The chain recombines TRBV5-8 with TRBJ1-1; tentatively, D is TRBD1 (6 bases). With 4 bases removed from V and 1 base from J, the gap between germline ends came to 17 bases. The length of the CDR3 is 16 residues. Germline V gene lookup returns CDR1 SGHTS and CDR2 YDEGEE. The CDR3 reads CASSGRQARSNTEAFF. CDR3 in DNA: TGTGCCAGCAGCGGGAGACAGGCCCGTTCGAACACTGAAGCTTTCTTT.

A single count supports this clonotype. The rearrangement links TRBV12-3 or TRBV12-4 to TRBJ2-3; TRBD2 matches at 9 bases. CDR3 length: 14 amino acids. V was pared by 10 bases and J by 5 bases, with 10 bases of the junction left unmatched. The CDR3 DNA sequence: TGTGCCACTGGACTAGCGTCGAATCAAGATACGCAGTATTTT. Protein sequence: CATGLASNQDTQYF.

This clonotype was found many times. The rearrangement links TRBV3-1 to TRBJ1-1, with TRBD1 matching over 7 bases. From germline, CDR1 is LGHDT and CDR2 YNNKEL (reference sequence). CDR3 length: 15 residues. With 3 bases clipped from V and 1 base from J, the junction kept 5 bases outside the gene matches. DNA of the CDR3: TGTGCCAGCAGCCACACCGGGACAGCGAACACTGAAGCTTTCTTT. This codes for CASSHTGTANTEAFF.

This clonotype was picked up many times. The chain uses TRBV9 and TRBJ2-5, with D tentatively TRBD2 (6 bases). The CDR3 consists of 15 residues. Germline V gene data show CDR1 as SGDLS and CDR2 as YYNGEE. V dropped 0 bases and J dropped 2 bases, with 11 bases sitting between them. For the CDR3, the DNA is TGTGCCAGCAGCGTAGACTGGGGGGAGCAAGAGACCCAGTACTTC. Amino acids: CASSVDWGEQETQYF. Drawing the rest from reference TRBV9 and TRBJ2-5, the complete variable domain is DSGVTQTPKHLITATGQRVTLRCSPRSGDLSVYWYQQSLDQGLQFLIQYYNGEERAKGNILERFSAQQFPDLHSELNLSSLELGDSALYFCASSVDWGEQETQYFGPGTRLLVL.

This CDR3 reads CASSWDLLTAKNIQYF. DNA for the CDR3: TGTGCCAGCAGCTGGGACTTACTGACAGCCAAAAACATTCAGTACTTC. The chain couples TRBV7-9 to TRBJ2-4, with a possible D match to TRBD2 (6 bases). Germline V gives CDR1 SEHNR, CDR2 FQNEAQ (reference sequence). The CDR3 runs 16 residues. V was clipped by 4 bases and J by 0 bases, with 13 bases between them.

This clonotype was found many times. This chain joins TRBV10-2 and TRBJ2-1, with 7 bases that match TRBD2. This CDR3 has 11 amino acids. Trimming at V came to 4 bases and at J to 12 bases, leaving 3 bases not matched to a gene. From germline, CDR1 is WSHSY and CDR2 SAAADI. The CDR3 sequence: CASSVSGGQFF. The CDR3 DNA is TGCGCCAGCAGTGTCTCGGGAGGGCAGTTCTTC.

This clonotype was seen at least ten times. The CDR3 coding sequence is TGTGCCAGCAGTGAAACTAGGACGAGACAAGAGACCCAGTACTTC. This translates into CASSETRTRQETQYF. The chain uses TRBV3-1 and TRBJ2-5, with a tentative D call TRBD2 (5 bases). Trimming took 6 bases from V and 2 from J, leaving 16 bases between them. The CDR3 runs to 15 residues. Germline V gene sequence: CDR1 LGHDT, CDR2 YNNKEL (reference sequence).

This chain uses TRBV19 with TRBJ1-6; D is undetermined. V shed 5 bases and J shed 8 bases, with 13 bases lying between them. Germline values: CDR1 LNHDA, CDR2 SQIVND (reference sequence). The CDR3 runs to 14 residues. The CDR3 sequence is CASSAAFKDSPLHF. In nucleotides, the CDR3 is TGTGCCAGTAGTGCCGCCTTCAAGGATTCACCCCTCCACTTT.

This clonotype has at least ten counts. J is TRBJ2-1 and V is TRBV7-9; D call uncertain. This CDR3 region has 13 residues. Trimming took off 6 bases at V and 5 bases at J, with 11 bases between the two ends. Germline V lookup: CDR1 SEHNR, CDR2 FQNEAQ (reference sequence). This CDR3 is CASRGERNNEQFF. The CDR3, as DNA: TGTGCCAGCAGAGGTGAGCGCAACAATGAGCAGTTCTTC.

This clonotype was found many times. The genes are TRBV4-1 and TRBJ2-3; tentative D call: TRBD2 (5 bases). Looked up from germline, CDR1 is MGHRA and CDR2 is YSYEKL. The V gene lost 1 base and the J gene lost 1 base, with 9 bases spanning the gap. The CDR3 is made up of 15 amino acids. The CDR3 is CASSQVYGGTDTQYF. CDR3 in DNA: TGCGCCAGCAGCCAAGTGTACGGGGGCACAGATACGCAGTATTTT.

This clonotype was counted ten times or more. The genes are TRBV5-1 and TRBJ2-4, with 7 bases identical to TRBD2. V lost 3 bases and J lost 8; bases outside the gene matches: 11. Germline CDR1 SGHRS, CDR2 YFSETQ. This CDR3 region has 15 residues. The CDR3 nucleotides are TGCGCCAGCAGCTCGACTAGCCTGGCGTGGGACATTCAGTACTTC. Protein: CASSSTSLAWDIQYF.

In its sample, this clonotype was seen many times. The V gene is TRBV6-6, the J gene TRBJ2-3; D might be TRBD2 (6 bases). Between the trimmed V and J ends, which lost 0 bases and 1 base, there was a span of 11 bases. The CDR3 consists of 16 residues. From germline, CDR1 is MNHNY and CDR2 SVGAGI (reference sequence). The CDR3 loop is CASSYSPSAGTDTQYF. In nucleotides, the CDR3 is TGTGCCAGCAGTTACTCTCCTAGCGCTGGCACAGATACGCAGTATTTT.

This clonotype has at least ten counts. The chain employs TRBV11-2 and TRBJ1-1; D remains unclear. The V end was cut by 6 bases, the J end by 6 bases, with 8 bases between. Looked up from germline, CDR1 is SGHAT and CDR2 is FQNNGV. The CDR3 has 11 amino acids. As DNA, the CDR3 is TGTGCCAGCAGGGACTTCGCTGAAGCTTTCTTT. It encodes CASRDFAEAFF.

This clonotype was counted a few times. V is TRBV19 and J is TRBJ2-7; D is tentatively TRBD1 or TRBD2 (7 bases each). Trimming left V 5 bases short and J 2 bases short, with 13 bases between. The length of the CDR3 is 14 residues. Germline CDR1 LNHDA, CDR2 SQIVND (reference sequence). The CDR3 here is CASSSGGDPYEQYF. CDR3 in DNA: TGTGCCAGTAGTTCAGGGGGGGACCCCTACGAGCAGTACTTC. Combining the CDR3 with reference TRBV19 and TRBJ2-7 gives the whole variable domain DGGITQSPKYLFRKEGQNVTLSCEQNLNHDAMYWYRQDPGQGLRLIYYSQIVNDFQKGDIAEGYSVSREKKESFPLTVTSAQKNPTAFYLCASSSGGDPYEQYFGPGTRLTVT.

The chain links TRBV27 to TRBJ2-1, with 7 positions matching TRBD1. The length of the CDR3 is 18 residues. Germline loops: CDR1 MNHEY, CDR2 SMNVEV (reference sequence). V gave up 6 bases and J gave up 4 bases; unmatched junction bases: 18. The CDR3 spells CASRAVTGAHFYYNEQFF. CDR3 DNA sequence: TGTGCCAGCAGGGCAGTAACAGGGGCGCACTTCTATTACAATGAGCAGTTCTTC.